This TCR beta chain was sequenced for a study of long-term antiretroviral therapy in people with HIV. General observations from the study: The clones with expansion before ART were dominant in the repertoire at all time points.

To note about this clone: Its antigen is still unknown.

The germline V and J ends were trimmed by 4 bases and 4 bases, with 16 bases remaining between them. Germline-derived CDR1 and CDR2 are MNHNS and SASEGT. This CDR3 has 15 residues. Samples were assayed with immunoSEQ v3.0 at survey level. Only in-frame clones appear in the TCRdb table, and some are missing; sequencing was by immunoSEQ multiplex PCR. The table shows tens of thousands of clones, with around 83% occurring only once. The sequence was collected from a woman aged 25-40 years with HIV. The sample consisted of unsorted PBMCs, taken just over 2.7 years before starting antiretroviral therapy. V usage is TRBV6-1 and J usage is TRBJ1-2, with TRBD1 as a possible D gene (5 bases). As DNA, the CDR3 is TGTGCCAGCAGTGCTAATGACGCAGGGCTCTATGGCTACACCTTC. This sequence encodes CASSANDAGLYGYTF.